This is a list of T cell receptor beta chains from one sample in a study of cytomegalovirus exposure and HLA in healthy donors. Using immunoSEQ multiplex PCR, the repertoire was profiled, and TCRdb retains in-frame clones only, with some absent. Altogether roughly 280,000 clones are present, 65% to 90% being singletons, with the ten largest covering roughly 1%. Material: PBMCs. These receptors originate from a woman under 30 in good health and CMV-seronegative. The CDR3 runs from the conserved cysteine through the conserved F or W. The order of the fields is D gene, clone size, J gene, V gene, CDR3 protein, CDR3 DNA. The D gene is left open where the match is weak. Size is stated for part of the rows, as once, few or many counts, or as a class when the clone is expanded.

>-|-|TRBJ2-4|TRBV19
CASRPGGQAKNIQYF
TGTGCCAGTAGACCAGGCGGACAGGCCAAAAACATTCAGTACTTC
>-|many|TRBJ1-2|TRBV11-3
CASSSGKDYGYTF
TGTGCCAGCAGCTCAGGGAAAGACTATGGCTACACCTTC
>-|-|TRBJ2-1|TRBV11-2
CASSLVGSGGLWQFF
TGTGCCAGCAGCTTAGTGGGTAGCGGAGGGTTGTGGCAGTTCTTC
>-|-|TRBJ2-7|TRBV10-2
CASRWTDPYEQYF
TGCGCCAGCAGATGGACAGACCCCTACGAGCAGTACTTC
>-|-|TRBJ1-2|TRBV5-6
CASSLEGIPGYTF
TGTGCCAGCAGCTTGGAGGGGATTCCTGGCTACACCTTC
>TRBD1|-|TRBJ1-5|TRBV2
CASRGTGDSNQPQHF
TGTGCCAGCAGAGGGACAGGGGACAGCAATCAGCCCCAGCATTTT
>TRBD2|-|TRBJ2-1|TRBV4-3
CASSSKGLAGSSYNEQFF
TGCGCCAGCAGCTCGAAGGGACTAGCGGGGAGCTCCTACAATGAGCAGTTCTTC
>-|few|TRBJ1-5|TRBV18
CASSPREGPGQPQHF
TGTGCCAGCTCACCACGAGAAGGCCCGGGGCAGCCCCAGCATTTT
>TRBD1|-|TRBJ1-1|TRBV29-1
CSGLTGGAEAFF
TGCAGCGGACTGACAGGGGGCGCAGAGGCTTTCTTT
>-|-|TRBJ2-5|TRBV2
CASIYAVETQYF
TGTGCCAGCATTTATGCGGTAGAGACCCAGTACTTC
>-|-|TRBJ2-3|TRBV27
CASSLSIAQRATDTQYF
TGTGCCAGCAGTTTATCGATAGCTCAGCGGGCCACAGATACGCAGTATTTT
>-|-|TRBJ1-1|TRBV2
CASPPRETGLTMNTEAFF
TGTGCCAGCCCCCCCCGTGAGACAGGCCTAACCATGAACACTGAAGCTTTCTTT
>-|-|TRBJ2-6|TRBV30
CAWSVPTASGANVLTF
TGTGCCTGGAGTGTACCCACAGCCTCTGGGGCCAACGTCCTGACTTTC
>TRBD1|-|TRBJ2-7|TRBV4-3
CASSQADPGTGDSYEQYF
TGCGCCAGCAGCCAAGCCGACCCCGGGACAGGGGACTCCTACGAGCAGTACTTC
>TRBD2|-|TRBJ2-1|TRBV5-1
CASSLRLAGGFSYNEQFF
TGCGCCAGCAGCTTGCGCCTAGCGGGGGGCTTCTCCTACAATGAGCAGTTCTTC
>-|once|TRBJ1-5|TRBV28
CASSLRGSGNQPQHF
TGTGCCAGCAGTTTACGGGGGTCCGGCAATCAGCCCCAGCATTTT
>-|-|TRBJ1-1|TRBV7-6
CASSSAEVVDTEAFF
TGTGCCAGCAGCTCAGCAGAGGTGGTTGACACTGAAGCTTTCTTT
>-|once|TRBJ2-3|TRBV7-6
CASSFGSGVTDTQYF
TGTGCCAGCAGCTTTGGATCGGGTGTCACAGATACGCAGTATTTT
>-|-|TRBJ1-2|TRBV11-3
CASSQTANNYGYTF
TGTGCCAGCAGCCAAACTGCAAATAACTATGGCTACACCTTC
>TRBD1|-|TRBJ1-2|TRBV28
CASSPDRGLYGYTF
TGTGCCAGCAGTCCTGACAGGGGCCTTTACGGCTACACCTTC
>TRBD1|-|TRBJ2-5|TRBV29-1
CSVALQGLETQYF
TGCAGCGTTGCTCTACAGGGGTTAGAGACCCAGTACTTC
>-|-|TRBJ1-2|TRBV5-1
CASSIDSLGYGYTF
TGCGCCAGCAGCATTGACTCCTTAGGCTATGGCTACACCTTC
>TRBD1|-|TRBJ2-7|TRBV6-1
CASKPDRGTYEQYF
TGTGCCAGCAAGCCCGACAGGGGGACGTACGAGCAGTACTTC
>-|-|TRBJ1-4|TRBV5-1
CASSLGPQGSNEKLFF
TGCGCCAGCAGCTTGGGGCCACAGGGCTCAAATGAAAAACTGTTTTTT